Listed below are T cell receptor beta chains from one sample, sequenced in a study of Ad26.COV2.S vaccination and SARS-CoV-2 variants. The assay was immunoSEQ multiplex PCR, and TCRdb's table has in-frame clones only and misses some. The data show about 680,000 clones, 80% to 90% seen once. The sequences come from peripheral blood, collected in a trial of Ad26.COV2.S vaccine versus placebo. Receptors originate from a person aged 18-65 years who received the Ad26.COV2.S COVID-19 vaccine or a placebo. The CDR3 runs from the conserved cysteine through the conserved F or W. D genes are given only for firm matches. Clone size is shown for a subset of rows, as once, few, many or a class of expanded clone.

TGTGCCAGCAGCCAGGCAAGCGGGCAACAAGAGACCCAGTACTTC CASSQASGQQETQYF . . TRBJ2-5 TRBV7-2
TGTGCCATCAGTCTCGGGCCACAGGGGGCCACCGCTGGCTACACCTTC CAISLGPQGATAGYTF TRBD1 once TRBJ1-2 TRBV10-3
TGTGCCAGCAGCTCTAACAGGGAATCCTACAATGAGCAGTTCTTC CASSSNRESYNEQFF . . TRBJ2-1 TRBV5-4
TGTGCCAGCTCACCTAACAGGGGGGGGAACACTGAAGCTTTCTTT CASSPNRGGNTEAFF TRBD1 . TRBJ1-1 TRBV18
TGTGCCAGCAGCGTAGCTCTAGTATCCGAGCAGTACTTC CASSVALVSEQYF . . TRBJ2-7 TRBV9
TGTGCCAGCAGCTTGGAAGGAGGAGAAGCTTTCTTT CASSLEGGEAFF . once TRBJ1-1 TRBV5-4
TGTGCCAGCAGCCAACTAGCGGGAGACAATGAGCAGTTCTTC CASSQLAGDNEQFF TRBD2 . TRBJ2-1 TRBV5-4
TGTGCCAGCTCCCCCAGGGGACAGGGGGGAACTGAAGCTTTCTTT CASSPRGQGGTEAFF TRBD1 . TRBJ1-1 TRBV18
TGTGCCAGCAGCCAAGAGGGAAGGGAAGATCAGCCCCAGCATTTT CASSQEGREDQPQHF . once TRBJ1-5 TRBV14
TGTGCCAGCTCTAAGGCCCAGTACTTC CASSKAQYF . . TRBJ2-5 TRBV7-3
TGTGCCAGCTCACCTCAGACAGGGATAGAAGAGACCCAGTACTTC CASSPQTGIEETQYF TRBD1 . TRBJ2-5 TRBV18
TGCGCCAGCAGCCCAGGGCCTGGAGAGACCCAGTACTTC CASSPGPGETQYF . . TRBJ2-5 TRBV4-3
TGTGCCAGCAGCTTCTCACAGGGAGGGTATGGCTACACCTTC CASSFSQGGYGYTF . . TRBJ1-2 TRBV7-9
TGTGCCAGCTCACCGAATCGGGACAGCTACGAGCAGTACTTC CASSPNRDSYEQYF TRBD1 once TRBJ2-7 TRBV18
TGTGCCAGCTGGGCATTCTCCTACGAGCAGTACTTC CASWAFSYEQYF . . TRBJ2-7 TRBV6-5
TGTGCCAGCAGCCCGTTTCGGGGTCCTGGAAACACCATATATTTT CASSPFRGPGNTIYF . . TRBJ1-3 TRBV3-1/TRBV3-2
TGCGCCAGCAGGGCAGGGTACACTGAAGCTTTCTTT CASRAGYTEAFF . . TRBJ1-1 TRBV5-1
TGCGCCAGCAGCTTAGGGACACCTAGCACAGATACGCAGTATTTT CASSLGTPSTDTQYF . . TRBJ2-3 TRBV5-1
TGTGCCAGTAGTATCTCCGGACGGAGCAATCAGCCCCAGCATTTT CASSISGRSNQPQHF . . TRBJ1-5 TRBV19
TGCGCCAGCAGCGCCGGGCCGCTCGGTGGCTACACCTTC CASSAGPLGGYTF . few TRBJ1-2 TRBV5-1
TGCGCCAGCAGCTTCTCTGCAGGGGAGGAAAAACTGTTTTTT CASSFSAGEEKLFF . . TRBJ1-4 TRBV5-1
TGTGCCAGCAGCCCCAAGGGCACTCCACACCCTACGAGGCAGTACTTC CASSPKGTPHPTRQYF . . TRBJ2-7 TRBV3-1/TRBV3-2
TGTGCCAGCAGTCGGGATGCCTACGAGCAGTACTTC CASSRDAYEQYF . . TRBJ2-7 TRBV2
TGTGCCAGCAGCTTAACGGGACTATTGAGCCGGTACCAAGAGACCCAGTACTTC CASSLTGLLSRYQETQYF TRBD2 . TRBJ2-5 TRBV7-9
TGTGCCAGCAGTACCTACACCGAGCAGTACTTC CASSTYTEQYF . . TRBJ2-7 TRBV3-1/TRBV3-2
TGTGCCAGCAGCAAACCCGGACGTTGGAACACTGAAGCTTTCTTT CASSKPGRWNTEAFF . . TRBJ1-1 TRBV14
TGCAGCGTTGTACCGGACAACTACGAGCAGTACTTC CSVVPDNYEQYF . . TRBJ2-7 TRBV29-1
TGTGCCAGCAGCTTAGGAGCGGCGAGCACAGATACGCAGTATTTT CASSLGAASTDTQYF . . TRBJ2-3 TRBV11-3
TGTGCCAGCAGCCCCGACAGGGAAAATACGCAGTATTTT CASSPDRENTQYF TRBD1 . TRBJ2-3 TRBV11-3
TGTGCCAGCAGCGAATGGACAGGGGGCCGTGAAAAACTGTTTTTT CASSEWTGGREKLFF TRBD1 . TRBJ1-4 TRBV5-8
TGTGCCAGCAGCTTAAGGGCAGGGATTAACACCGGGGAGCTGTTTTTT CASSLRAGINTGELFF . . TRBJ2-2 TRBV7-3